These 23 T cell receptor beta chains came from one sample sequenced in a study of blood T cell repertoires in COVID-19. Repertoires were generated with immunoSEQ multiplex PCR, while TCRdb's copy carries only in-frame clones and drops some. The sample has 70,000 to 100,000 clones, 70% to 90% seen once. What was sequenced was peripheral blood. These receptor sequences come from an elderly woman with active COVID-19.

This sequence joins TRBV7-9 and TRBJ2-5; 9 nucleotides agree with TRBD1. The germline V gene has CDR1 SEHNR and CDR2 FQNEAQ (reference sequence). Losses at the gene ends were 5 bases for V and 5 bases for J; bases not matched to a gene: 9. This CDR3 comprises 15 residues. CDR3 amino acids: CASSPRDRVVETQYF. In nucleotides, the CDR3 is TGTGCCAGCAGCCCTAGGGACAGGGTGGTGGAGACCCAGTACTTC.

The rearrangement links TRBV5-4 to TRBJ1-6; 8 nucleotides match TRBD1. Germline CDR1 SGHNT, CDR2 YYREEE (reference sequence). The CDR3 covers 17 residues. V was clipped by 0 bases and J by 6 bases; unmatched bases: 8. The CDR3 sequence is CASSLESGTGLNSPLHF. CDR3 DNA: TGTGCCAGCAGCTTGGAATCAGGGACAGGCCTTAATTCACCCCTCCACTTT.

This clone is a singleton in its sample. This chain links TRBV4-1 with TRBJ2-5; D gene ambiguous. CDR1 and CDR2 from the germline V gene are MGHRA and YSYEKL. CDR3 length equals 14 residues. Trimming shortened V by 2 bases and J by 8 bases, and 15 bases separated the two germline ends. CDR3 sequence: CASSQRRQDATQYF. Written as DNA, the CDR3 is TGCGCCAGCAGCCAACGTAGGCAGGATGCTACCCAGTACTTC.

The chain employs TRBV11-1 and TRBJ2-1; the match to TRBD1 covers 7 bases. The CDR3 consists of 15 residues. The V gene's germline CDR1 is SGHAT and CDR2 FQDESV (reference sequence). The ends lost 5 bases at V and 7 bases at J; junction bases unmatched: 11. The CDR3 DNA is TGTGCCAGCAGCCCGACAGGGTCGTTTGGGAATGAGCAGTTCTTC. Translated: CASSPTGSFGNEQFF.

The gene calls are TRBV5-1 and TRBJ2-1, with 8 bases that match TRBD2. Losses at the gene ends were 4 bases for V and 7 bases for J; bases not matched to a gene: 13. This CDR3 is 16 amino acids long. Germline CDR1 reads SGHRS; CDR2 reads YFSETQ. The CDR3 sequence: CASSDARGGAGNEQFF. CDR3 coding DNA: TGCGCCAGCAGCGATGCCCGGGGGGGCGCGGGTAATGAGCAGTTCTTC.

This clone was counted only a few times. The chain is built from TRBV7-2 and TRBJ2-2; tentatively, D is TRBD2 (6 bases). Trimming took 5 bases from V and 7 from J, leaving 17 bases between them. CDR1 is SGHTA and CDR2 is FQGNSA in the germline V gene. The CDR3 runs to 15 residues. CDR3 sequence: CASSLTSQSGGELFF. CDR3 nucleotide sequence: TGTGCCAGCAGCCTGACTAGTCAGTCGGGCGGGGAGCTGTTTTTT.

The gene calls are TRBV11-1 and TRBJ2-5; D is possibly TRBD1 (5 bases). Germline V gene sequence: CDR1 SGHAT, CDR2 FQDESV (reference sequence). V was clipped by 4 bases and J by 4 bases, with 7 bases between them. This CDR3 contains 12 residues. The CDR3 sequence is CASSSDRETQYF. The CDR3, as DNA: TGTGCCAGCAGCTCAGACAGAGAGACCCAGTACTTC.

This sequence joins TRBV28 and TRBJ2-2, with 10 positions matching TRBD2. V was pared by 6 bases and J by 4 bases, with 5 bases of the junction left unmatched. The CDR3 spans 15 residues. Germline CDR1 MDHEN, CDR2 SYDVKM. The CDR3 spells CASRKGLALTGELFF. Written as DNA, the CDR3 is TGTGCCAGCAGGAAGGGACTAGCGCTCACCGGGGAGCTGTTTTTT.

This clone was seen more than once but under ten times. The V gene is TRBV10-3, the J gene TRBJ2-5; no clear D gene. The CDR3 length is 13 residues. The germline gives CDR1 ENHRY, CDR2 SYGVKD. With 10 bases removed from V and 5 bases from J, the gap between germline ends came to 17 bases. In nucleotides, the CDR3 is TGTGCCACCCACGAGAGGTCCGGGGAGACCCAGTACTTC. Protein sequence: CATHERSGETQYF.

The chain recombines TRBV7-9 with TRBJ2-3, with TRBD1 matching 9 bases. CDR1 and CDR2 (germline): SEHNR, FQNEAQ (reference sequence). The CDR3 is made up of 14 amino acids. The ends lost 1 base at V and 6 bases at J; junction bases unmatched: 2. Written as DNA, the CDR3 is TGTGCCAGCAGCTTAGGGACAGGGGACGATACGCAGTATTTT. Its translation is CASSLGTGDDTQYF. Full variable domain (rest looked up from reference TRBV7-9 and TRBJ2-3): DTGVSQNPRHKITKRGQNVTFRCDPISEHNRLYWYRQTLGQGPEFLTYFQNEAQLEKSRLLSDRFSAERPKGSFSTLEIQRTEQGDSAMYLCASSLGTGDDTQYFGPGTRLTVL.

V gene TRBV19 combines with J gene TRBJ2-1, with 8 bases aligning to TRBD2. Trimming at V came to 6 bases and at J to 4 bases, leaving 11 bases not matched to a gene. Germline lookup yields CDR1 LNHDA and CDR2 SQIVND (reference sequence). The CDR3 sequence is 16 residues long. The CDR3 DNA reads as TGTGCCAGTAGCAGTAGCGGGGCCAACTATTACAATGAGCAGTTCTTC. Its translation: CASSSSGANYYNEQFF. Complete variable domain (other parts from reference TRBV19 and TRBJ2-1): DGGITQSPKYLFRKEGQNVTLSCEQNLNHDAMYWYRQDPGQGLRLIYYSQIVNDFQKGDIAEGYSVSREKKESFPLTVTSAQKNPTAFYLCASSSSGANYYNEQFFGPGTRLTVL.

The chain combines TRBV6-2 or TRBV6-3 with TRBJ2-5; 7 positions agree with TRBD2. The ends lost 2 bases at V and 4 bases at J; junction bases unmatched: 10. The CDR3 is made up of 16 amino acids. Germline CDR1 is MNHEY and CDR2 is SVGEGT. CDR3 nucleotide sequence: TGTGCCAGCAGTTACCCCCAGGGAGGGATTCCAGAGACCCAGTACTTC. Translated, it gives CASSYPQGGIPETQYF.

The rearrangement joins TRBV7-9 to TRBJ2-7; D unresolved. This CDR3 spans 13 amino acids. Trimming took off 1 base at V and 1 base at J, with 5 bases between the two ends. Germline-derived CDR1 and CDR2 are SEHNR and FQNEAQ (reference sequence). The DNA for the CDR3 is TGTGCCAGCAGCTTAGGTCTGTCCTACGAGCAGTACTTC. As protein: CASSLGLSYEQYF.

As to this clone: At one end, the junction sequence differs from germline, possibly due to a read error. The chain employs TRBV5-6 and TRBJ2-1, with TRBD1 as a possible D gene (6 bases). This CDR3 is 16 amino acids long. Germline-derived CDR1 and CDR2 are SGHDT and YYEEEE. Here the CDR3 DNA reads TGTGCCAGCACCTTGAACTGGGGGCGCGACCTCAATGAGCAGTTCTTC. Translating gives CASTLNWGRDLNEQFF.

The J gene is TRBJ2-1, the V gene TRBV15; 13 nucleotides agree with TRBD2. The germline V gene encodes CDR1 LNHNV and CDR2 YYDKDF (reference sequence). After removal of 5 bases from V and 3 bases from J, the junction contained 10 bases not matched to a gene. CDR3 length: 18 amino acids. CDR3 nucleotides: TGTGCCACCAGCTTGTGGACTAGCGGGAGTCAATTCTACAATGAGCAGTTCTTC. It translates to CATSLWTSGSQFYNEQFF. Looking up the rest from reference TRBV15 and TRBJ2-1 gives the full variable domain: DAMVIQNPRYQVTQFGKPVTLSCSQTLNHNVMYWYQQKSSQAPKLLFHYYDKDFNNEADTPDNFQSRRPNTSFCFLDIRSPGLGDTAMYLCATSLWTSGSQFYNEQFFGPGTRLTVL.

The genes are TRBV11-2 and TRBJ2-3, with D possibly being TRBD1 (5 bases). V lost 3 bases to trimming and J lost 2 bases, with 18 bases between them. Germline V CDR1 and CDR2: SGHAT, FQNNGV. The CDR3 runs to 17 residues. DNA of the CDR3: TGTGCCAGCAGCTTTCCGATCAACAGGTACTCCACAGATACGCAGTATTTT. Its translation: CASSFPINRYSTDTQYF.

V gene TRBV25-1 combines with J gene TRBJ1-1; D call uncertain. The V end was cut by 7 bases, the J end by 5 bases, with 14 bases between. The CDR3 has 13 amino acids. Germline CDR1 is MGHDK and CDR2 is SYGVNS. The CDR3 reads CASKRGLWTEAFF. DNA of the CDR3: TGTGCCAGCAAGAGAGGGTTGTGGACTGAAGCTTTCTTT. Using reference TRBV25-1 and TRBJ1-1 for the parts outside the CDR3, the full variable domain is EADIYQTPRYLVIGTGKKITLECSQTMGHDKMYWYQQDPGMELHLIHYSYGVNSTEKGDLSSESTVSRIRTEHFPLTLESARPSHTSQYLCASKRGLWTEAFFGQGTRLTVV.

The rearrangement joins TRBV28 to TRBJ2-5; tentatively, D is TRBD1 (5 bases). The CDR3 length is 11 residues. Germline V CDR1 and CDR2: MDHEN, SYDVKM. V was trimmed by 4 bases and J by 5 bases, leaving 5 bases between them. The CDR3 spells CASSYRETQYF. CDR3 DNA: TGTGCCAGCAGTTACAGGGAGACCCAGTACTTC. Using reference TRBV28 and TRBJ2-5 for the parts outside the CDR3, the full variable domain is DVKVTQSSRYLVKRTGEKVFLECVQDMDHENMFWYRQDPGLGLRLIYFSYDVKMKEKGDIPEGYSVSREKKERFSLILESASTNQTSMYLCASSYRETQYFGPGTRLLVL.

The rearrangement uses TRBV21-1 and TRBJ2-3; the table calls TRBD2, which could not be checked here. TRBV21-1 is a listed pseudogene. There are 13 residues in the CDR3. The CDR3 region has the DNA TGTGCCAGCAGCAAATCACGGACAGATACGCAGTATTTT. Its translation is CASSKSRTDTQYF.

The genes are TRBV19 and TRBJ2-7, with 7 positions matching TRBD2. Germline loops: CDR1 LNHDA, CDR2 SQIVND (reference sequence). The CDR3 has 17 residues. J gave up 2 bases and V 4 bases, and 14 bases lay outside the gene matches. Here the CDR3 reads CASSTKYGAGAAYEQYF. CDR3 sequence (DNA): TGTGCCAGTAGTACTAAGTACGGGGCGGGAGCCGCCTACGAGCAGTACTTC.

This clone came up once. The CDR3 DNA reads TGCGCCAGCAGCCAAGATTACTACAATGAGCAGTTCTTC. Protein: CASSQDYYNEQFF. This chain joins TRBV4-3 and TRBJ2-1; D remains ambiguous. The germline gives CDR1 LGHNA, CDR2 YSLEER. This CDR3 is built from 13 residues. The V end was cut by 0 bases, the J end by 3 bases, with 3 bases between.

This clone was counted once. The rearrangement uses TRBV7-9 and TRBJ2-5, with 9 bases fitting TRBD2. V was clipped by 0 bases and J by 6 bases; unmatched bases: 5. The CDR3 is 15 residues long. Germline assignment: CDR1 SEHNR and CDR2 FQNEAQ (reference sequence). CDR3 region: CASSLASGSGKTQYF. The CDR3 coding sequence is TGTGCCAGCAGCTTAGCTAGCGGGAGTGGGAAGACCCAGTACTTC.

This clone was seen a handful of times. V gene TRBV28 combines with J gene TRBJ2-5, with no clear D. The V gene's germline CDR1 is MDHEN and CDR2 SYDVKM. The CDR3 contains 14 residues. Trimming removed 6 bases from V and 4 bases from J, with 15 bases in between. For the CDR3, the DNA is TGTGCCAGCAGCTCCTCTTCCCTCCCAGAGACCCAGTACTTC. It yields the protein CASSSSSLPETQYF.